This paragraph reports one TCR beta chain. Its specificity is not known. These data are taken from a study of T cell responses to AZD1222 COVID-19 vaccine. Study-wide points: Regions left unmutated in variants are reportedly the target of nearly half of spike-specific TCRs. Spike-specific TCR depth and breadth grew after two AZD1222 doses.

The V gene end was trimmed by 6 bases and the J gene end by 5 bases; junction bases not matched to a gene: 6. Germline values: CDR1 MNHEY, CDR2 SVGAGI. The CDR3 is 13 amino acids. Second-dose intervals of approximately 4 or approximately 12 weeks were pooled. Only in-frame clones appear in the TCRdb table, and some are missing; sequencing was by immunoSEQ multiplex PCR. Among around 130,000 clones listed, approximately 86% were seen once. J is TRBJ1-1 and V is TRBV6-5; 7 bases are shared with TRBD1. This TCR was sampled from an adult who received the AZD1222 COVID-19 vaccine. Sequenced here: peripheral blood, sampled 28 days after the second AZD1222 dose. The CDR3 DNA follows: TGTGCCAGCAGGCAAACAGGGGAGACTGAAGCTTTCTTT. It translates to CASRQTGETEAFF.